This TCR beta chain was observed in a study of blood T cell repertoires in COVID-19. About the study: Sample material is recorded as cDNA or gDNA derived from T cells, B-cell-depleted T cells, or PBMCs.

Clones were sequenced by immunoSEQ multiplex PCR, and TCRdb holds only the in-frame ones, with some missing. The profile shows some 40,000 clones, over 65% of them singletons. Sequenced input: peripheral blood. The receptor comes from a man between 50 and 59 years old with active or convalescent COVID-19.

This CDR3 reads CASSLKAPGLAGANTGELFF. DNA of the CDR3: TGTGCCAGCAGCTTAAAGGCCCCGGGACTAGCGGGGGCTAACACCGGGGAGCTGTTTTTT. The rearrangement joins TRBV7-3 to TRBJ2-2, with 14 bases aligning to TRBD2. Germline CDR1 and CDR2: SGHTA and FQGTGA. Losses at the gene ends were 1 base for V and 2 bases for J; bases not matched to a gene: 9. This CDR3 contains 20 residues.